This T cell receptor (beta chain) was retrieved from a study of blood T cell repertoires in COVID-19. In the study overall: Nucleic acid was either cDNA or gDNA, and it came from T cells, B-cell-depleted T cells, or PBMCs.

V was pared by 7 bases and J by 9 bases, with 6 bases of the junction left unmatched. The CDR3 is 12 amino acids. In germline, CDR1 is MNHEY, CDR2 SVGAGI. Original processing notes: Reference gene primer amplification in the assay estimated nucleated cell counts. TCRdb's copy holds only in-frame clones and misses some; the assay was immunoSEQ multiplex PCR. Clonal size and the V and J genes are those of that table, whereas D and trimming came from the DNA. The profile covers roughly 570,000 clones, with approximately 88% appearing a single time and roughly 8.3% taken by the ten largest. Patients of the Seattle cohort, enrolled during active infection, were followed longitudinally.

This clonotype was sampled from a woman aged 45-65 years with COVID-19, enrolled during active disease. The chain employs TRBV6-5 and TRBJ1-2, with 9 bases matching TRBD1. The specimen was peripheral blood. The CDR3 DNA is TGTGCCAGCATTCAACAGGGGGCTCGCTACACCTTC. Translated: CASIQQGARYTF.